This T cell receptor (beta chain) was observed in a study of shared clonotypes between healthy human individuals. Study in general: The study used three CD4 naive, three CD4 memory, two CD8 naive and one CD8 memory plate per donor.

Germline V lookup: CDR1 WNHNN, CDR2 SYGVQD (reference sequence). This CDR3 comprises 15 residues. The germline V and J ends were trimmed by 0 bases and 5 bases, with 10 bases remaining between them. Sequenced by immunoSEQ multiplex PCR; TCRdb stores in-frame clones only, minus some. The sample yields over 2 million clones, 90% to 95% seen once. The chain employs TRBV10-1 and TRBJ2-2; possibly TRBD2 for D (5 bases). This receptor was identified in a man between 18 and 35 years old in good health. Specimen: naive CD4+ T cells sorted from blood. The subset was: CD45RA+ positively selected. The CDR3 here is CASSESVGGTGELFF. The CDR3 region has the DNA TGCGCCAGCAGTGAGTCGGTTGGAGGTACCGGGGAGCTGTTTTTT.